This T cell receptor beta chain was recorded in a study of siplizumab effects on memory and regulatory T cells. Overall study: With siplizumab at roughly 1 ug/mL or without drug, mixed lymphocyte reactions were set up in pairs.

V lost 2 bases and J 0 bases, leaving 8 bases between the germline ends. Germline values: CDR1 GTSNPN, CDR2 SVGIG (reference sequence). CDR3 length equals 15 residues. As for this clone: Antigen unknown.

In each sample, around 96,000 TCR templates were assayed. The data were produced by immunoSEQ multiplex PCR, yet TCRdb's version contains in-frame clones alone and is incomplete. The table shows 15,000 to 20,000 clones, with 46% occurring only once. General study results and limits: In the presence of siplizumab, alloreactive sequences traceable to unstimulated CD4+ memory cells were significantly reduced. Controls showed an average of around 27% Treg-derived mappable alloreactive CD4+ clones, while siplizumab showed about 69%.

The authors kept the mixed lymphocyte reaction cells in coculture at 37°C for under 7 days. V is TRBV30 and J is TRBJ2-6; a weak D match, TRBD2 (7 bases). The source of this sequence is a human donor in good health; the cells came from an allogeneic mixed lymphocyte reaction. The sample comprised CFSE-low (dividing) CD4+ T cells sorted from an allogeneic mixed lymphocyte reaction. The CDR3, as DNA: TGTGCCTGGAGTAGGGGGGGCTCTGGGGCCAACGTCCTGACTTTC. Translating it yields CAWSRGGSGANVLTF.